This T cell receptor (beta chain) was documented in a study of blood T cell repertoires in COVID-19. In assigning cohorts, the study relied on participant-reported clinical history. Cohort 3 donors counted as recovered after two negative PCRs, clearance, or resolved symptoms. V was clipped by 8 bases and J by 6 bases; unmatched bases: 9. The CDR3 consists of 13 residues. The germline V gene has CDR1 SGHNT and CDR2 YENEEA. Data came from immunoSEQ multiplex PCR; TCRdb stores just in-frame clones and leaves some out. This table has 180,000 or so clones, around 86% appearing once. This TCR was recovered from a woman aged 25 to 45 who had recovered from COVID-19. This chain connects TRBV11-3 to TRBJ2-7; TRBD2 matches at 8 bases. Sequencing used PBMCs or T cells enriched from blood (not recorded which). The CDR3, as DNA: TGTGCCAGCTCTCCGGGAGGGCCTTCCGAGCAGTACTTC. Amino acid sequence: CASSPGGPSEQYF.